The 30 T cell receptor beta chains given below trace back to one sample, sequenced in a study of OX40 agonist ivuxolimab in advanced cancers. The table came from immunoSEQ multiplex PCR; TCRdb's copy has only in-frame clones and leaves some out. The sample includes about 65,000 clones, roughly 84% seen only once; the top ten take less than 0.4%. Sequencing was performed on CD4+ or CD8+ T cells sorted from blood, taken in a trial of the OX40 agonist ivuxolimab. The receptors here all came from an adult with an advanced solid tumor such as melanoma, head and neck, liver or kidney cancer.

The chain uses TRBV28 and TRBJ1-2; D perhaps matches TRBD1 (5 bases). Germline-derived CDR1 and CDR2 are MDHEN and SYDVKM. There are 15 residues in the CDR3. Between the trimmed V and J ends, which lost 3 bases and 3 bases, there was a span of 14 bases. The CDR3 loop reads CASSFTGTDYYGYTF. The CDR3 coding sequence is TGTGCCAGCAGTTTTACCGGGACGGACTACTATGGCTACACCTTC.

The J gene is TRBJ1-5, the V gene TRBV5-5; perhaps TRBD1 as D (5 bases). This CDR3 is 14 amino acids long. Trimming pared 5 bases from V and 3 bases from J, leaving 12 bases between. Germline CDR1 SGHKS, CDR2 YYEKEE (reference sequence). Here the CDR3 reads CASRQGGLNQPQHF. CDR3 nucleotides: TGTGCCAGCAGGCAGGGTGGGCTCAATCAGCCCCAGCATTTT.

The chain combines TRBV6-6 with TRBJ1-6; a weak D match, TRBD1 (5 bases). CDR1 and CDR2 (germline): MNHNY, SVGAGI (reference sequence). This CDR3 has 15 amino acids. V was cut by 4 bases and J by 7 bases, with 14 bases left in between. CDR3 residues: CASSSRGGENSPLHF. In DNA, the CDR3 is TGTGCCAGCAGTTCCCGGGGAGGGGAAAATTCACCCCTCCACTTT.

This chain links TRBV6-1 with TRBJ2-5; D gene ambiguous. V was cut by 5 bases and J by 0 bases, with 7 bases left in between. The CDR3 runs to 13 residues. In germline, CDR1 is MNHNS, CDR2 SASEGT. DNA of the CDR3: TGTGCCAGCAGTCGGGTGTACCAAGAGACCCAGTACTTC. Its protein is CASSRVYQETQYF.

The chain combines TRBV6-4 with TRBJ1-2; a weak D match, TRBD1 (5 bases). V lost 7 bases, J lost 6 bases, and 18 bases lay in between. Germline-derived CDR1 and CDR2 are MRHNA and SNTAGT. This CDR3 is 14 amino acids long. This CDR3 is CASKLGPATDGYTF. The CDR3, as DNA: TGTGCCAGCAAACTGGGACCGGCGACTGATGGCTACACCTTC.

A few counts support this clone. The rearrangement links TRBV5-4 to TRBJ1-6; perhaps TRBD1 as D (6 bases). Germline CDR1 reads SGHNT; CDR2 reads YYREEE (reference sequence). Trimming removed 4 bases at V and 10 bases at J, with 18 bases between. The CDR3 has 15 amino acids. CDR3 in DNA: TGTGCCAGCAGCCGGGGGCCAGGGGAAGGGTCACCCCTCCACTTT. Its translation: CASSRGPGEGSPLHF.

The chain uses TRBV18 and TRBJ1-1; 7 bases are a match to TRBD1. Germline lookup yields CDR1 KGHSH and CDR2 LQKENI. The CDR3 covers 17 residues. The V and J ends lost 3 bases and 0 bases, in that order; junction bases with no gene match: 10. CDR3 protein: CASSPRGGGNVNTEAFF. The CDR3 DNA follows: TGTGCCAGCTCACCCAGGGGGGGCGGGAATGTGAACACTGAAGCTTTCTTT.

A word on this clone: One junction end does not reproduce the germline sequence, and a read error may be involved. The genes are TRBV4-3 and TRBJ2-1; TRBD2 might be the D (6 bases). The CDR3 contains 17 residues. Germline CDR1 LGHNA, CDR2 YSLEER. This CDR3 is CAGSQDPAGSSYNEQFF. CDR3 DNA: TGCGCCGGCAGCCAAGACCCCGCGGGGAGCTCCTACAATGAGCAGTTCTTC.

V is TRBV18 and J is TRBJ2-7, with 12 bases fitting TRBD1. Germline CDR1 reads KGHSH; CDR2 reads LQKENI. The J segment lost 6 bases and the V segment lost 3 bases, leaving 6 bases of the junction unmatched. The CDR3 is made up of 15 amino acids. This CDR3 reads CASSPPGTGGREQYF. CDR3 DNA: TGTGCCAGCTCACCTCCCGGGACAGGGGGCCGCGAGCAGTACTTC.

V is TRBV25-1 and J is TRBJ2-7, with D perhaps given as TRBD1 or TRBD2 (5 bases each). The CDR3 sequence is 11 residues long. CDR1 is MGHDK and CDR2 is SYGVNS in the germline V gene. V was pared by 6 bases and J by 9 bases, with 12 bases between. The CDR3 DNA follows: TGTGCCAGCAGGGGGGAAGTGAGGCAGTACTTC. Translated, it gives CASRGEVRQYF.

The rearrangement links TRBV19 to TRBJ1-6; the D gene is possibly TRBD1 (6 bases). This CDR3 comprises 17 residues. Per germline, CDR1 LNHDA and CDR2 SQIVND (reference sequence). Trimming pared 5 bases from V and 7 bases from J, leaving 21 bases between. CDR3 nucleotide sequence: TGTGCCAGTAGTCCGACCGCGGGGGCCGGGCGCAATTCACCCCTCCACTTT. Translating gives CASSPTAGAGRNSPLHF.

J is TRBJ1-4 and V is TRBV5-1, with 8 positions matching TRBD1. V trimming: 4 bases; J trimming: 1 base; junction bases outside the gene matches: 3. The CDR3 covers 15 residues. The germline V gene encodes CDR1 SGHRS and CDR2 YFSETQ. The CDR3 spells CASSPQGGTNEKLFF. The CDR3 DNA follows: TGCGCCAGCAGCCCACAGGGGGGAACTAATGAAAAACTGTTTTTT.

J is TRBJ2-7 and V is TRBV12-5, with 8 bases fitting TRBD2. Per the germline V gene, CDR1 is LGHNT and CDR2 is FRNRAP. The CDR3 has 15 amino acids. The V and J ends lost 7 bases and 7 bases, in that order; junction bases with no gene match: 15. CDR3 amino acids: CASAPSSGWKVEQYF. The CDR3 region has the DNA TGTGCTAGTGCCCCATCTAGCGGGTGGAAGGTTGAGCAGTACTTC.

The chain joins TRBV10-2 to TRBJ2-3; D uncertain. The CDR3 runs to 12 residues. The germline V gene has CDR1 WSHSY and CDR2 SAAADI. Trimming took off 8 bases at V and 7 bases at J, with 13 bases between the two ends. CDR3 sequence (DNA): TGCGCCAGCGTAGAGCTAGGCAATACGCAGTATTTT. Its protein product is CASVELGNTQYF.

J is TRBJ2-7 and V is TRBV27; D is perhaps TRBD2 (5 bases). V was clipped by 5 bases and J by 2 bases, with 13 bases between them. CDR3 length: 14 amino acids. Germline values: CDR1 MNHEY, CDR2 SMNVEV (reference sequence). The CDR3 reads CASSDWTGTYEQYF. The CDR3 DNA is TGTGCCAGCAGTGATTGGACGGGGACCTACGAGCAGTACTTC.

J is TRBJ1-1 and V is TRBV6-1; TRBD1 matches at 7 bases. The junction had 5 bases not matched to a gene; V was cut back by 3 bases and J by 1 base. The CDR3 is made up of 15 amino acids. CDR1 MNHNS and CDR2 SASEGT come from the germline V gene. This chain's CDR3 is CASSDWGQPNTEAFF. The CDR3 coding sequence is TGTGCCAGCAGTGATTGGGGACAGCCGAACACTGAAGCTTTCTTT.

V gene TRBV5-4 combines with J gene TRBJ1-1, with 9 nucleotides matching TRBD1. From germline, CDR1 is SGHNT and CDR2 YYREEE (reference sequence). J gave up 5 bases and V 4 bases, and 9 bases lay outside the gene matches. CDR3 length: 15 residues. This chain's CDR3 is CASSTRTGVSTEAFF. Written as DNA, the CDR3 is TGTGCCAGCAGCACCCGGACAGGGGTTAGTACTGAAGCTTTCTTT.

CDR3 in amino acids: CSVTGQYNTEAFF. The CDR3 DNA reads as TGCAGCGTTACGGGACAGTACAACACTGAAGCTTTCTTT. J is TRBJ1-1 and V is TRBV29-1; 7 nucleotides agree with TRBD1. CDR1 is SQVTM and CDR2 is ANQGSEA in the germline V gene. The CDR3 consists of 13 residues. With V trimmed by 5 bases and J by 2 bases, 5 bases remained unmatched.

This chain connects TRBV18 to TRBJ1-6, with 10 bases lining up with TRBD1. Germline V gene data show CDR1 as KGHSH and CDR2 as LQKENI. The CDR3 spans 14 residues. The V and J ends lost 6 bases and 8 bases, in that order; junction bases with no gene match: 4. The CDR3 protein is CASSRDRGDSPLHF. The CDR3 nucleotides read TGTGCCAGCTCTCGGGACAGGGGAGATTCACCCCTCCACTTT.

This sequence joins TRBV19 and TRBJ1-1, with TRBD1 identical over 9 bases. The CDR3 runs 15 residues. Trimming took 4 bases from V and 5 from J; bases not matched to a gene: 8. Per germline, CDR1 LNHDA and CDR2 SQIVND (reference sequence). The CDR3 DNA sequence: TGTGCCAGTAGTACCTACCGGGACAGGGATACTGAAGCTTTCTTT. Protein: CASSTYRDRDTEAFF.

The rearrangement uses TRBV7-3 and TRBJ2-3, with unresolved D. Germline CDR1 reads SGHTA; CDR2 reads FQGTGA. This CDR3 spans 14 amino acids. V lost 5 bases and J lost 0, with 9 bases in between. CDR3 sequence reads: CASSPTMSTDTQYF. The CDR3 DNA is TGTGCCAGCAGCCCCACTATGAGCACAGATACGCAGTATTTT.

V is TRBV19 and J is TRBJ1-5, with a tentative D call TRBD1 (5 bases). Trimming took 8 bases from V and 0 from J, leaving 20 bases between them. The CDR3 length is 17 residues. The V gene's germline CDR1 is LNHDA and CDR2 SQIVND (reference sequence). The CDR3: CASAPRTYEDSNQPQHF. The CDR3 DNA follows: TGTGCCAGTGCACCACGGACATATGAGGATAGCAATCAGCCCCAGCATTTT.

The chain links TRBV30 to TRBJ2-5, with 9 bases that match TRBD1. The CDR3 spans 16 residues. V shed 2 bases, J shed 5 bases, and the junction held 12 bases outside the gene matches. Per germline, CDR1 GTSNPN and CDR2 SVGIG (reference sequence). CDR3 residues: CAWSSGTGLGTETQYF. For the CDR3, the DNA is TGTGCCTGGAGTTCCGGGACAGGGCTGGGCACGGAGACCCAGTACTTC.

The V call is TRBV5-5, the J call TRBJ1-1; TRBD1 is a possible D gene (5 bases). With 4 bases removed from V and 3 bases from J, the gap between germline ends came to 13 bases. CDR1 and CDR2 (germline): SGHKS, YYEKEE (reference sequence). The CDR3 has 14 residues. The CDR3 DNA follows: TGTGCCAGCAGCCCTCAGGGAAGCGACACTGAAGCTTTCTTT. This codes for CASSPQGSDTEAFF.

This chain joins TRBV4-2 and TRBJ2-1; D remains unclear. This CDR3 contains 16 residues. Trimming shortened V by 3 bases and J by 0 bases, and 12 bases separated the two germline ends. Germline lookup yields CDR1 LGHNA and CDR2 YNFKEQ. In DNA form, the CDR3 reads TGTGCCAGCAGCCACGGAACCGGCAGCTCCTACAATGAGCAGTTCTTC. Protein: CASSHGTGSSYNEQFF.

This clone was detected only a few times. This chain links TRBV5-6 with TRBJ2-7; D ambiguous. CDR3 size: 11 residues. Per germline, CDR1 SGHDT and CDR2 YYEEEE. Trimming cost V 4 bases and J 3 bases, with 5 bases left between them. The CDR3 DNA follows: TGTGCCAGCAGCAGGAACTACGAGCAGTACTTC. Translation gives CASSRNYEQYF.

The chain uses TRBV7-6 and TRBJ2-5; D possibly corresponds to TRBD2 (6 bases). Looked up from germline, CDR1 is SGHVS and CDR2 is FNYEAQ. There are 16 residues in the CDR3. The ends were cut back, 1 base at V and 2 bases at J, with 14 bases in the middle. The CDR3 protein is CASSLVPTRGQETQYF. CDR3 nucleotides: TGTGCCAGCAGCTTAGTACCGACTAGAGGGCAAGAGACCCAGTACTTC.

J is TRBJ1-1 and V is TRBV5-4, with 8 positions matching TRBD1. V shed 4 bases, J shed 6 bases, and the junction held 11 bases outside the gene matches. CDR3 length: 15 residues. Germline CDR1 SGHNT, CDR2 YYREEE (reference sequence). The CDR3 DNA follows: TGTGCCAGCAGCCCAGGACAGGGAACGCTATCTGAAGCTTTCTTT. Translated: CASSPGQGTLSEAFF.

The chain is built from TRBV19 and TRBJ2-7, with unresolved D. Germline V gene sequence: CDR1 LNHDA, CDR2 SQIVND (reference sequence). With 4 bases removed from V and 4 bases from J, the gap between germline ends came to 8 bases. The CDR3 runs to 12 residues. CDR3: CASSRGLYEQYF. Here the CDR3 DNA reads TGTGCCAGTAGTAGAGGCCTGTACGAGCAGTACTTC.

The gene calls are TRBV5-8 and TRBJ2-1; D gene unclear. This CDR3 has 15 amino acids. Trimming removed 1 base at V and 5 bases at J, with 13 bases between. The V gene's germline CDR1 is SGHTS and CDR2 YDEGEE. The CDR3 sequence: CASSLSPGRHNEQFF. CDR3 DNA sequence: TGTGCCAGCAGCTTGTCGCCAGGAAGGCACAATGAGCAGTTCTTC.